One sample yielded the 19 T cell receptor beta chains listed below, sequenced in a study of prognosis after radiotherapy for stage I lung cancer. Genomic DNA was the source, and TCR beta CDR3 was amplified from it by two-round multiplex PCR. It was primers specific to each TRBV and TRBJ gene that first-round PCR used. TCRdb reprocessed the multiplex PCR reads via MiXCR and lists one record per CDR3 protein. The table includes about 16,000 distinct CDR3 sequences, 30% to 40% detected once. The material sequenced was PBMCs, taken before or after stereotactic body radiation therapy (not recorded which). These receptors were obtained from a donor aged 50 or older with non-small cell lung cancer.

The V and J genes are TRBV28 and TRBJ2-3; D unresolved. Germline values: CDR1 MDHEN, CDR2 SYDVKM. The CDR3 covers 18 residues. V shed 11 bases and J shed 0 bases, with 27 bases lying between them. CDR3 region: CAPPSLSRLTTSTDTQYF. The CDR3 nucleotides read TGTGCCCCGCCGAGCCTTTCCCGGCTCACCACTAGCACAGATACGCAGTATTTT. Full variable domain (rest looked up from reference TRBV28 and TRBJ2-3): DVKVTQSSRYLVKRTGEKVFLECVQDMDHENMFWYRQDPGLGLRLIYFSYDVKMKEKGDIPEGYSVSREKKERFSLILESASTNQTSMYLCAPPSLSRLTTSTDTQYFGPGTRLTVL.

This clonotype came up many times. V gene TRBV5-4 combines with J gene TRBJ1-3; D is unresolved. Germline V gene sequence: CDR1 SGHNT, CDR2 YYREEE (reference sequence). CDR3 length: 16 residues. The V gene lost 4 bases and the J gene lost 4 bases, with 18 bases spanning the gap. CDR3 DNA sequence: TGTGCCAGCAGCAACAAAGGTAGCCTCTCGGGAAACACCATATATTTT. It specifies CASSNKGSLSGNTIYF.

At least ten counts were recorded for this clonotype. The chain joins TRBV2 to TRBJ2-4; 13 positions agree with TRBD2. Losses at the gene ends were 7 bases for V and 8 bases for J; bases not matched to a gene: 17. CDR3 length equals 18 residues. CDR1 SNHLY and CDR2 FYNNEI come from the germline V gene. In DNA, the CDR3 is TGTGCCAGCAATGACAGGGTGGGACTAGCGGGAAAAAGGGACATTCAGTACTTC. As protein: CASNDRVGLAGKRDIQYF.

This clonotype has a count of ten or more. As DNA, the CDR3 is TGTGCCAGCAGTGACTGGGACAGGAGCAATCAGCCCCAGCATTTT. Translating it yields CASSDWDRSNQPQHF. The V and J genes are TRBV28 and TRBJ1-5, with 8 bases aligning to TRBD1. Trimming cost V 5 bases and J 1 base; bases outside gene matches: 4. In germline, CDR1 is MDHEN, CDR2 SYDVKM. The CDR3 is 15 amino acids. Full variable domain (outside the CDR3, taken from reference TRBV28 and TRBJ1-5): DVKVTQSSRYLVKRTGEKVFLECVQDMDHENMFWYRQDPGLGLRLIYFSYDVKMKEKGDIPEGYSVSREKKERFSLILESASTNQTSMYLCASSDWDRSNQPQHFGDGTRLSIL.

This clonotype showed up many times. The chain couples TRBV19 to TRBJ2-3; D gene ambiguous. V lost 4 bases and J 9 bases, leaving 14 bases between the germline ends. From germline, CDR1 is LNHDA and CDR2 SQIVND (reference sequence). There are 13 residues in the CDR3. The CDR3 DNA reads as TGTGCCAGTAGTACACCTCCTATAGGGACGCAGTATTTT. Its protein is CASSTPPIGTQYF.

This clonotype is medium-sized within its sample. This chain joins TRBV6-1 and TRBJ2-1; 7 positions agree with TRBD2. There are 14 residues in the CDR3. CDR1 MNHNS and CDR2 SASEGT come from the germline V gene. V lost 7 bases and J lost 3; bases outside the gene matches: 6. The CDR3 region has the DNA TGTGCCAGCACGTCGGGAGGAGGCTACAATGAGCAGTTCTTC. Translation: CASTSGGGYNEQFF.

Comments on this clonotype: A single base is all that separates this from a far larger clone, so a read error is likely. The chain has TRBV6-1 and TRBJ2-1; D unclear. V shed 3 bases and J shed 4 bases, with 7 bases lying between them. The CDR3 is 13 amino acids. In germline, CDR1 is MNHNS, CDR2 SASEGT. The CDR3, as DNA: TGTGCCAGCAGTGAGTATACTTACAATGAGCAGTTCTTC. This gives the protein CASSEYTYNEQFF.

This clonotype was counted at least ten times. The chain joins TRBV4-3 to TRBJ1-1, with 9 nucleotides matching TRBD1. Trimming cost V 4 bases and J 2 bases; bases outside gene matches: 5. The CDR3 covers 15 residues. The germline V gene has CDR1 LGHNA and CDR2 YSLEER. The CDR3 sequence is CASSREGQGNTEAFF. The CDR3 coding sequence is TGCGCCAGCAGCCGCGAGGGACAGGGAAACACTGAAGCTTTCTTT.

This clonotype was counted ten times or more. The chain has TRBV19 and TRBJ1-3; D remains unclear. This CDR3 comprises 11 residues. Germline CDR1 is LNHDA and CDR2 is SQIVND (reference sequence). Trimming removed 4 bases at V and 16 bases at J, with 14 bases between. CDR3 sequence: CASSTATSLYF. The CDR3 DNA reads TGTGCCAGTAGTACGGCTACGAGTCTCTATTTT.

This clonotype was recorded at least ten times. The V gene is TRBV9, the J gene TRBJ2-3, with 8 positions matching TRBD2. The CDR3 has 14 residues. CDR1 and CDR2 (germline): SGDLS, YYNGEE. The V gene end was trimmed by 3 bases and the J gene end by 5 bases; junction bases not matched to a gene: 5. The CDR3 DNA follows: TGTGCCAGCAGCGGGACTAGCACAAGAGATACGCAGTATTTT. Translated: CASSGTSTRDTQYF.

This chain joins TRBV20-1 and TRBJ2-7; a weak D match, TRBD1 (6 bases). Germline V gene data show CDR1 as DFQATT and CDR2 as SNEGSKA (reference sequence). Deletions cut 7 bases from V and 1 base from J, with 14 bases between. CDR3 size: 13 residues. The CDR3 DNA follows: TGCAGTGTAGGGGGTTCAGGGTCCTACGAGCAGTACTTC. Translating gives CSVGGSGSYEQYF.

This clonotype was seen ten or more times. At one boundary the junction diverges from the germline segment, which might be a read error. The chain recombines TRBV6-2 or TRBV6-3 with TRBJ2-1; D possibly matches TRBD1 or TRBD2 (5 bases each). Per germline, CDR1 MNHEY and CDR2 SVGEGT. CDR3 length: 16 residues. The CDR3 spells CACSYWDQLGPNEQFF. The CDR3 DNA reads TGTGCCTGCAGTTACTGGGACCAACTAGGGCCGAATGAGCAGTTCTTC.

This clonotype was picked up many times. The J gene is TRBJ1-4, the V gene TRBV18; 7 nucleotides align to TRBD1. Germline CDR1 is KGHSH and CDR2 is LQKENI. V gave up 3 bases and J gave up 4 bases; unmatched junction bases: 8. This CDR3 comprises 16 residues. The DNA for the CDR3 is TGTGCCAGCTCACCGGTCCGGACAGGCGGTAATGAAAAACTGTTTTTT. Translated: CASSPVRTGGNEKLFF.

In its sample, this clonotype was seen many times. CDR3 protein: CASSYGQETQYF. DNA of the CDR3: TGTGCCAGCAGTTACGGCCAAGAGACCCAGTACTTC. The chain is built from TRBV6-2 or TRBV6-3 and TRBJ2-5; no reliable D call. Trimming stripped 2 bases from V and 1 base from J, with 2 bases between. Germline V gives CDR1 MNHEY, CDR2 SVGEGT. This CDR3 contains 12 residues.

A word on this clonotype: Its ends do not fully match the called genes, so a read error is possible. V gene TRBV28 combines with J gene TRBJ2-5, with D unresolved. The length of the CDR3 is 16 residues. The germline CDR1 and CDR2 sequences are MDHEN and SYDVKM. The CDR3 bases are TGTGCCAGCAGTTACAGCGACCCGGAGTCCCAAGATACCCAGTACTTC. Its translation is CASSYSDPESQDTQYF.

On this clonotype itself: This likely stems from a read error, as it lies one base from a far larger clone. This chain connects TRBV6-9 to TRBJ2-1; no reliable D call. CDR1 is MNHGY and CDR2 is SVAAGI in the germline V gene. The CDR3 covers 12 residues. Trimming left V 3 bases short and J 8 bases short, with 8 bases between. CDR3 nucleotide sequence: TGTGCCAGCAGTTACGGGTTGCATGAGCAGTTCTTC. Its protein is CASSYGLHEQFF.

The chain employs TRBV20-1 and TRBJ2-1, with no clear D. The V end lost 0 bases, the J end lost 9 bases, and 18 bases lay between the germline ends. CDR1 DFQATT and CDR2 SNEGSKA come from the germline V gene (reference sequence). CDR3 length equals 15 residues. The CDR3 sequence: CSARDGLRGISEQFF. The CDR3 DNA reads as TGCAGTGCTAGAGATGGTCTTCGTGGGATTAGTGAGCAGTTCTTC.

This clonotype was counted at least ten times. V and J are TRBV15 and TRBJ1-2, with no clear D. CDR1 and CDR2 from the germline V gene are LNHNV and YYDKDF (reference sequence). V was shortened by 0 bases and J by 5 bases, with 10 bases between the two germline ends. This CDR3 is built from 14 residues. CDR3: CATSREVSVYGYTF. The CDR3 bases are TGTGCCACCAGCAGAGAGGTATCGGTTTATGGCTACACCTTC.

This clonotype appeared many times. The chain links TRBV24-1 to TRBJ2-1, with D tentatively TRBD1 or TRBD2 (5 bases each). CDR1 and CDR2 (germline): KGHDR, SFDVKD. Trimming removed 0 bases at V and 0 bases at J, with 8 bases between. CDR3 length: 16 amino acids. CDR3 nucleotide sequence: TGTGCCACCAGTGATTTGAGTGGGACCTCCTACAATGAGCAGTTCTTC. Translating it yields CATSDLSGTSYNEQFF.